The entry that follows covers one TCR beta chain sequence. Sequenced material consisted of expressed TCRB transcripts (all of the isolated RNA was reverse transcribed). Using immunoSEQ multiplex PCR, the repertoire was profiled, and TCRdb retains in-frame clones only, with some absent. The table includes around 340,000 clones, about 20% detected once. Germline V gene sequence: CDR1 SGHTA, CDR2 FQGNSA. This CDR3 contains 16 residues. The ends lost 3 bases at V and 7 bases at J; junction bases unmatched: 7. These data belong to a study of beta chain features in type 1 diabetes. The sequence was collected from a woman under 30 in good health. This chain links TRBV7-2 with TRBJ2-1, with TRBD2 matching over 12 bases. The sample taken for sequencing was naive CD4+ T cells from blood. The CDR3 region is CASSFSGLAGSNEQFF. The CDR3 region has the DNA TGTGCCAGCAGCTTCTCCGGACTAGCGGGAAGTAATGAGCAGTTCTTC.